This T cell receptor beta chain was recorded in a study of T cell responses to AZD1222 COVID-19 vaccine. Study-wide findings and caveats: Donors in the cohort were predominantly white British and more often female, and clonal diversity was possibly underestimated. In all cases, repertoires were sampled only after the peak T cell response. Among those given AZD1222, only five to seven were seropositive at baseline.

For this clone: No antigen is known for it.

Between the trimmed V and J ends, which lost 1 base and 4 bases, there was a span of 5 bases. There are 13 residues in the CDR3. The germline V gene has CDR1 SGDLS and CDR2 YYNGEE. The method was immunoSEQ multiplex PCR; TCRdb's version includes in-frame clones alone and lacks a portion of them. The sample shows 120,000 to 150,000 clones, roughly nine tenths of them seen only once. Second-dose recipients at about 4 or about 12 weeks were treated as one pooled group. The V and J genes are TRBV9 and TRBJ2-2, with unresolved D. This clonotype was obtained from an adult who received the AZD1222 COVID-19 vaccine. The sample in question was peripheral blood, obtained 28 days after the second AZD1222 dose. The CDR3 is CASSVLRTGELFF. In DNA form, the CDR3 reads TGTGCCAGCAGCGTACTCCGCACCGGGGAGCTGTTTTTT.